A selection of T cell receptor beta chains follows, all from one sample in a study of blood T cells in healthy people across ages. Each CDR3 protein gets one entry after TCRdb re-called the 5' RACE reads with MiXCR. Counted here are about 720,000 distinct CDR3 sequences, about 20% occurring once; the ten biggest clones make up approximately 20%. The sequenced sample consisted of blood. The receptor set was obtained from an older man in good health. The CDR3 runs from the conserved cysteine through the conserved F or W. A D gene is named only where the DNA matches it firmly. Not all rows give a size; the values are once, few, many and, for expanded clones, a class.

D	J	V	size	DNA	CDR3
NA	TRBJ2-5	TRBV12-3/TRBV12-4	NA	TGTGCCAGCAGTTTCGTCCGCGGAGAGACCCAGTACTTC	CASSFVRGETQYF
TRBD1	TRBJ2-3	TRBV6-6	NA	TGTGCCAGCAGTTACTTTACAGGGGCAACAGATACGCAGTATTTT	CASSYFTGATDTQYF
NA	TRBJ1-4	TRBV9	NA	TGTGCCAGCAGCGTAAACTCGGAGACTAATGAAAAACTGTTTTTT	CASSVNSETNEKLFF
NA	TRBJ1-4	TRBV11-2	few	TGTGCCAGCAGCTTAAGCATAGGGCGGGGTGAAAAACTGTTTTTT	CASSLSIGRGEKLFF
NA	TRBJ2-3	TRBV29-1	few	TGCAGCGTGGAGAGATTCGTTGGAGATACGCAGTATTTT	CSVERFVGDTQYF
TRBD1	TRBJ2-5	TRBV12-3/TRBV12-4	NA	TGTGCCAGCAGTCCAGGACAGGGGAAATTACAAGAGACCCAGTACTTC	CASSPGQGKLQETQYF
NA	TRBJ1-4	TRBV20-1	NA	TGCAGTGCCAACAGGGATGAGGTGGCTAATGAAAAACTGTTTTTT	CSANRDEVANEKLFF
TRBD2	TRBJ2-1	TRBV11-2	few	TGTGCCAGCAGCTATAGCGGGGGGGCCTACAATGAGCAGTTCTTC	CASSYSGGAYNEQFF
NA	TRBJ1-1	TRBV12-3/TRBV12-4	many	TGTGCCAGCAGCCCCGGACAGGAAGCTTTCTTT	CASSPGQEAFF
NA	TRBJ2-3	TRBV6-5	few	TGTGCCAGCAGACCCCGAGACACGGGCCGGGATACGCAGTATTTT	CASRPRDTGRDTQYF
NA	TRBJ2-3	TRBV6-5	few	TGTGCCAGCAGTTACGAGGCCGGCGCTACAGATACGCAGTATTTT	CASSYEAGATDTQYF
NA	TRBJ1-1	TRBV29-1	NA	TGCAGCGTTGAAGACAGCCACACTGAAGCTTTCTTT	CSVEDSHTEAFF
TRBD2	TRBJ2-1	TRBV7-9	many	TGTGCCAGCAGCCCTAGGAGGAGCGGGGGGGCAGGGGAGCAGTTCTTC	CASSPRRSGGAGEQFF
TRBD2	TRBJ2-1	TRBV3-1	NA	TGTGCCAGCAGCCAACGCGGGGGGGAATCTTACAATGAGCAGTTCTTC	CASSQRGGESYNEQFF
NA	TRBJ1-1	TRBV3-1	NA	TGTGCCAGCAGCCAAGACGTGGGGGTAGCTTTCTTT	CASSQDVGVAFF
NA	TRBJ1-2	TRBV5-6	few	TGTGCCAGCAGTCCGATTCGCGCCTATGGCTACACCTTC	CASSPIRAYGYTF
NA	TRBJ1-3	TRBV12-3/TRBV12-4	many	TGTGCCAGCAGTTCCGGGAGCTCTGGAAACACCATATATTTT	CASSSGSSGNTIYF
NA	TRBJ2-3	TRBV12-3/TRBV12-4	NA	TGTGCCAGCAGATATTCGGACCCTCGAGGCGGAGATACGCAGTATTTT	CASRYSDPRGGDTQYF
TRBD1	TRBJ2-3	TRBV29-1	NA	TGCAGCGTGACAGGGTTGGGGTCGACAGATACGCAGTATTTT	CSVTGLGSTDTQYF
NA	TRBJ1-2	TRBV20-1	many	TGCAGTGCTAGAGATCGGTCACAGCTTAACTATGGCTACACCTTC	CSARDRSQLNYGYTF
NA	TRBJ2-1	TRBV7-9	few	TGTGCCAGCAGCTTAAACCAGGGAGGTGAGCAGTTCTTC	CASSLNQGGEQFF
NA	TRBJ1-4	TRBV24-1	NA	TGTGCCACCAGTGATTCGACAGCAGTTCATGAAAAACTGTTTTTT	CATSDSTAVHEKLFF
NA	TRBJ2-1	TRBV30	NA	TGTGCCTGGAGTCCCGGCGGGTACTCCTACAATGAGCAGTTCTTC	CAWSPGGYSYNEQFF
NA	TRBJ2-3	TRBV20-1	NA	TGCAGTGCTGTCCGGACAGGGAGGGACACGGATACGCAGTATTTT	CSAVRTGRDTDTQYF
TRBD1	TRBJ1-2	TRBV29-1	NA	TGCAGCGTTTCCAGGGACAGGGGAGGCGGCTACACCTTC	CSVSRDRGGGYTF
NA	TRBJ1-1	TRBV4-3	NA	TGCGCCAGCAGCCAAGACCCAACTGGCATGAACACTGAAGCTTTCTTT	CASSQDPTGMNTEAFF